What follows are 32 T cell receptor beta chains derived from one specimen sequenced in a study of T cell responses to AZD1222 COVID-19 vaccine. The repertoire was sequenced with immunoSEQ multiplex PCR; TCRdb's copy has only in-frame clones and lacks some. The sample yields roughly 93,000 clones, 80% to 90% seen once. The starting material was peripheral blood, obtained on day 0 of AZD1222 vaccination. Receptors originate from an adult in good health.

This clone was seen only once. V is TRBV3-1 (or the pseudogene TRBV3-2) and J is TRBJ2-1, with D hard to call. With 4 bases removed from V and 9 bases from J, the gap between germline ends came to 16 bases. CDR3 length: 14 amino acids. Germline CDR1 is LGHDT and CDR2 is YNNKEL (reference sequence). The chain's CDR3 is CASSPRLVLGEQFF. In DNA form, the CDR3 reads TGTGCCAGCAGCCCCCGGTTGGTCCTCGGTGAGCAGTTCTTC.

CDR3 in DNA: TGTGCCAGCAGCTTACGGCGGGAGAGGGCCGGGGAGCTGTTTTTT. Its translation is CASSLRRERAGELFF. The chain recombines TRBV7-8 with TRBJ2-2, with 7 bases lining up with TRBD2. J lost 6 bases, V lost 2 bases, and 6 bases had no gene match. The germline gives CDR1 SGHVS, CDR2 FQNEAQ. The CDR3 covers 15 residues.

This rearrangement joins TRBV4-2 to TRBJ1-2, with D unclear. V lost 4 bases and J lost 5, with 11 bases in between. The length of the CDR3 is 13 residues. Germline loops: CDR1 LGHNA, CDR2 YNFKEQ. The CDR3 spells CASSPRTEYGYTF. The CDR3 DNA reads TGTGCCAGCAGCCCAAGGACGGAGTATGGCTACACCTTC.

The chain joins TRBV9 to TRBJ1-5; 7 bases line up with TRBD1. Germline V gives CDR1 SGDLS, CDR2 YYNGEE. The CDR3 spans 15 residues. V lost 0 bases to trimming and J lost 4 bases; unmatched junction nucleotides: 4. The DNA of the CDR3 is TGTGCCAGCAGCGTAGAGGGACAGACTAATCAGCCCCAGCATTTT. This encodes CASSVEGQTNQPQHF.

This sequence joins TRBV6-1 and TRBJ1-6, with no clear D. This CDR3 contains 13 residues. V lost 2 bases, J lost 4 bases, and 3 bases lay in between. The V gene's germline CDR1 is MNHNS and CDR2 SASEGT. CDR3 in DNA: TGTGCCAGCAGTGAACAGTATAATTCACCCCTCCACTTT. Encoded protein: CASSEQYNSPLHF.

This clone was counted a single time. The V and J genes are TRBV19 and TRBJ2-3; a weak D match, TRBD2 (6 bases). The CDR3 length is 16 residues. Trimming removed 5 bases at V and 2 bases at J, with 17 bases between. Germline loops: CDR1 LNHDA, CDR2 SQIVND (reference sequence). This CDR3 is CASSSTGSGTTDTQYF. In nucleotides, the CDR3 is TGTGCCAGTAGTTCCACGGGTAGCGGTACCACAGATACGCAGTATTTT.

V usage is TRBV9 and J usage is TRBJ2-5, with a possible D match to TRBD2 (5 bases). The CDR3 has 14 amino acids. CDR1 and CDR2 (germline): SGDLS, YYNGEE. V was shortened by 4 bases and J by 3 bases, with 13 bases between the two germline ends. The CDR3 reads CASSPTSFEETQYF. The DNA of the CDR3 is TGTGCCAGCAGCCCAACTAGTTTTGAAGAGACCCAGTACTTC.

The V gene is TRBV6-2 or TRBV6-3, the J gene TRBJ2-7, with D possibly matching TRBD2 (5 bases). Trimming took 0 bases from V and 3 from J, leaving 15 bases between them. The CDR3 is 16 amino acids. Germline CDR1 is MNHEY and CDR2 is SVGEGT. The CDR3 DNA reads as TGTGCCAGCAGTTACTCGTCCGGCGCGGGTCTCTACGAGCAGTACTTC. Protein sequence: CASSYSSGAGLYEQYF.

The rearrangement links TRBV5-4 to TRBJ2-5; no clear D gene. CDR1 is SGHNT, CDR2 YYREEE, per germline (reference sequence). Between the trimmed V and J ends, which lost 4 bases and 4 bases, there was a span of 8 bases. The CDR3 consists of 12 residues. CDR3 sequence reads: CASSVWRETQYF. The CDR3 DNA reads TGTGCCAGCAGCGTCTGGCGAGAGACCCAGTACTTC.

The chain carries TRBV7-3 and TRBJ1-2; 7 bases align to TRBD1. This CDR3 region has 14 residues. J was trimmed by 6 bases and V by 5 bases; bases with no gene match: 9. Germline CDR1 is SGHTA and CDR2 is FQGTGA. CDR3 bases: TGTGCCAGCAGCCAGGGGGGAGGTCGAGATGGCTACACCTTC. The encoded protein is CASSQGGGRDGYTF.

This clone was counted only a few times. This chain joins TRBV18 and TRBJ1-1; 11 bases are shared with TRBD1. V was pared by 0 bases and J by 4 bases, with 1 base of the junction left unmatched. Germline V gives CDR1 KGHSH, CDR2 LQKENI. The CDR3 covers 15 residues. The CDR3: CASSPPGQGGTEAFF. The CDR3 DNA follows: TGTGCCAGCTCACCACCGGGACAGGGGGGCACTGAAGCTTTCTTT.

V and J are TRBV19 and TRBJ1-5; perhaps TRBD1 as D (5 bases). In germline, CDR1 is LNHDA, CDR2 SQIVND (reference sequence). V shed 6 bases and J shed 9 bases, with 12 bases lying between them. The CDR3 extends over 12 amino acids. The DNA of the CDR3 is TGTGCCAGTAGCCCCAGGGACGGGCCCCAGCATTTT. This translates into CASSPRDGPQHF.

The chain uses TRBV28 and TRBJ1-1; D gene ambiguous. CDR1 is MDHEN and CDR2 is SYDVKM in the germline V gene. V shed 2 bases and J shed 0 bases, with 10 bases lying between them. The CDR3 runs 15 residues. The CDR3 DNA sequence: TGTGCCAGCAGTTTAATGAAACAGCTGAACACTGAAGCTTTCTTT. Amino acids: CASSLMKQLNTEAFF.

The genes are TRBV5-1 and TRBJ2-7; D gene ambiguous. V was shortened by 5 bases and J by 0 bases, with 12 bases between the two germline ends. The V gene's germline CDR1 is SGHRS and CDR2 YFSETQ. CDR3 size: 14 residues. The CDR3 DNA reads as TGCGCCAGCAGTCCGCTCGTAGGCTCCTACGAGCAGTACTTC. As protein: CASSPLVGSYEQYF.

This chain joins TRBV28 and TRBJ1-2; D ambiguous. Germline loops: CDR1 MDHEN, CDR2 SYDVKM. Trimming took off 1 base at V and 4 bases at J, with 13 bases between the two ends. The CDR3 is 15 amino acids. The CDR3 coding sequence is TGTGCCAGCAGTTTATTGCGGACTGAGCTCTATGGCTACACCTTC. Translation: CASSLLRTELYGYTF.

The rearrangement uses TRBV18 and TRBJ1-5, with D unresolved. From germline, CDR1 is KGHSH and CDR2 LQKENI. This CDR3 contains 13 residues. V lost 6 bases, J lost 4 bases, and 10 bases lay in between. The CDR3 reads CASSRDKNQPQHF. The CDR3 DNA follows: TGTGCCAGCTCCCGAGACAAAAATCAGCCCCAGCATTTT.

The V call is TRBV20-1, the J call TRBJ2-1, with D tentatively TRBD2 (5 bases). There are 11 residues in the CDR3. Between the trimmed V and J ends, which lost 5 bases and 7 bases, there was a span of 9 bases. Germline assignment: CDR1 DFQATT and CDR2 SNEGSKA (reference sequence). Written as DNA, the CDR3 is TGCAGTGCTCTCCGGGGAAATGAGCAGTTCTTC. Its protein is CSALRGNEQFF.

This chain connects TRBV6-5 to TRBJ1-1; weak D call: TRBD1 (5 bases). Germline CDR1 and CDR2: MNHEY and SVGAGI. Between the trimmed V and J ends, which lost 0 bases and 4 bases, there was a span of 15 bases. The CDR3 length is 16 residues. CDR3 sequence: CASSYSLGRLATEAFF. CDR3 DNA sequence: TGTGCCAGCAGTTACTCATTGGGGCGGTTGGCCACTGAAGCTTTCTTT.

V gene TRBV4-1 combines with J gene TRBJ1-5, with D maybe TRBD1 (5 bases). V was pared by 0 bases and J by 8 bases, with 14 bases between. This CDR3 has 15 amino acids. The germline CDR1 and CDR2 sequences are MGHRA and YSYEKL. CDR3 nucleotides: TGCGCCAGCAGCCAAGATGGGGGGGTTGTTGAGCCCCAGCATTTT. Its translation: CASSQDGGVVEPQHF.

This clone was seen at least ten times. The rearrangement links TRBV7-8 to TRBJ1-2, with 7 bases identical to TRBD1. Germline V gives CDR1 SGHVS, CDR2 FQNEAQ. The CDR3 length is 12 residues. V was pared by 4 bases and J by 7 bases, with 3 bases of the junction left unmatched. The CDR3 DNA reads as TGTGCCAGCAGCTCCGACAGGGTTGGCTACACCTTC. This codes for CASSSDRVGYTF.

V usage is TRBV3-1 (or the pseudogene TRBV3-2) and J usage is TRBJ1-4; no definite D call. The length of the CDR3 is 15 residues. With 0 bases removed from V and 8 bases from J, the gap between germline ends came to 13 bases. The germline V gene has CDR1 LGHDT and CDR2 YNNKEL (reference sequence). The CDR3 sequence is CASSQDRRMGEKLFF. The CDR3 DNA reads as TGTGCCAGCAGCCAAGATAGGAGGATGGGGGAAAAACTGTTTTTT.

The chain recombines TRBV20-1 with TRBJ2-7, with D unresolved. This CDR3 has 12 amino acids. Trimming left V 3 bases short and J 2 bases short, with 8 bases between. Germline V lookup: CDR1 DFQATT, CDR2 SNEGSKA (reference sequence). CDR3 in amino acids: CSASPSPYEQYF. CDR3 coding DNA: TGCAGTGCTAGTCCCAGTCCCTACGAGCAGTACTTC.

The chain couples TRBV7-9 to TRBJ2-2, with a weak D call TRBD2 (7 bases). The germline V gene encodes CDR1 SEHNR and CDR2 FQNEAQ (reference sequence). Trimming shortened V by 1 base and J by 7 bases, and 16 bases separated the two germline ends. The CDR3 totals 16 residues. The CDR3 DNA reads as TGTGCCAGCAGCTTAGAGACGGGGGGCGCCGGCGGGGAGCTGTTTTTT. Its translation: CASSLETGGAGGELFF.

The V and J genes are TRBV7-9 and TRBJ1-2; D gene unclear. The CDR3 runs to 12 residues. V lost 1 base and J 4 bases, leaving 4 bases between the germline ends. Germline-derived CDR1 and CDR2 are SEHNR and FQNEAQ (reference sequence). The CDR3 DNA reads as TGTGCCAGCAGCTTAGGGGTCTATGGCTACACCTTC. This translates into CASSLGVYGYTF.

The CDR3, as DNA: TGTGCCAGCAGCCCGAGCGGGAGGGGGACAGATACGCAGTATTTT. Amino acids: CASSPSGRGTDTQYF. The V and J genes are TRBV7-9 and TRBJ2-3, with TRBD2 identical over 10 bases. Germline values: CDR1 SEHNR, CDR2 FQNEAQ (reference sequence). Trimming at V came to 5 bases and at J to 3 bases, leaving 5 bases not matched to a gene. This CDR3 is 15 amino acids long.

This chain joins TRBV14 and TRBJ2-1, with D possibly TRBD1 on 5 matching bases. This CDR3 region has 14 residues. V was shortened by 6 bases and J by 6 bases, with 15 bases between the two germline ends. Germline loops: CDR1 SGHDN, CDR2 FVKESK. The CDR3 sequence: CASSRQFRVNEQFF. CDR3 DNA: TGTGCCAGCAGTCGACAGTTTAGGGTCAATGAGCAGTTCTTC. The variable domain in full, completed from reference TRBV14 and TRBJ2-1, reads EAGVTQFPSHSVIEKGQTVTLRCDPISGHDNLYWYRRVMGKEIKFLLHFVKESKQDESGMPNNRFLAERTGGTYSTLKVQPAELEDSGVYFCASSRQFRVNEQFFGPGTRLTVL.

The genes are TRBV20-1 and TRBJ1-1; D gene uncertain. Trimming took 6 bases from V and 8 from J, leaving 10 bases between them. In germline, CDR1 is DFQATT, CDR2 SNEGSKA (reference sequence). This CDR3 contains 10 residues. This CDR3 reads CSAARLEAFF. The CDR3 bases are TGCAGTGCGGCAAGGCTCGAAGCTTTCTTT.

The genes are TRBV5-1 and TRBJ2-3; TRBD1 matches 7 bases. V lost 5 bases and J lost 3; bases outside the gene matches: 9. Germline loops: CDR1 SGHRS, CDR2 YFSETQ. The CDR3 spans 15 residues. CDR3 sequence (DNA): TGCGCCAGCAGTATACTCCACAGGGGTACAGATACGCAGTATTTT. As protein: CASSILHRGTDTQYF.

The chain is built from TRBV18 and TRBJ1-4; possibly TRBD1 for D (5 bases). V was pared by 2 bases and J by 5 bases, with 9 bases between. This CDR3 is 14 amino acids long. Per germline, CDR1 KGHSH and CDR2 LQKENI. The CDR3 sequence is CASSPNDRNEKLFF. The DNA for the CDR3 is TGTGCCAGCTCACCAAATGACAGAAATGAAAAACTGTTTTTT. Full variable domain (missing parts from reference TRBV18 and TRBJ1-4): NAGVMQNPRHLVRRRGQEARLRCSPMKGHSHVYWYRQLPEEGLKFMVYLQKENIIDESGMPKERFSAEFPKEGPSILRIQQVVRGDSAAYFCASSPNDRNEKLFFGSGTQLSVL.

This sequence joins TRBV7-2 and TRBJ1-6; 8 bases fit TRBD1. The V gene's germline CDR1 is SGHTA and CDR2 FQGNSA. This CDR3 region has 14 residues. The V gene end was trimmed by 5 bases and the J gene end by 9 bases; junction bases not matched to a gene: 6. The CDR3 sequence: CASSLDRVSSPLHF. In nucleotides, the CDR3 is TGTGCCAGCAGCCTGGACAGGGTTAGTTCACCCCTCCACTTT.

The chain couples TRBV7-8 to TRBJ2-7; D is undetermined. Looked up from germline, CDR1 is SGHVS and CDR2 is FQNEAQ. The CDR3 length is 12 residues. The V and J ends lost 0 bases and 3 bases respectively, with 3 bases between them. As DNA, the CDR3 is TGTGCCAGCAGCTTAGCACACTACGAGCAGTACTTC. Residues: CASSLAHYEQYF.

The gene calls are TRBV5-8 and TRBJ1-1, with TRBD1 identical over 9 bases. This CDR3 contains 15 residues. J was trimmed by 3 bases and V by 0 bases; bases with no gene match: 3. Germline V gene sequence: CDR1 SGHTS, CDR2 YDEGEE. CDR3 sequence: CASSLVGTGYTEAFF. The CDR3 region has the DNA TGTGCCAGCAGCTTGGTTGGGACAGGGTACACTGAAGCTTTCTTT.